This TCR beta chain was recorded in a study of T cell responses to AZD1222 COVID-19 vaccine. Findings of the study overall: CD4 TCRs covered the whole spike, strongest at regions 160-218 and 743-854.

Per germline, CDR1 LNHNV and CDR2 YYDKDF (reference sequence). V gave up 1 base and J gave up 0 bases; unmatched junction bases: 8. This CDR3 has 18 residues. Profiling relied on immunoSEQ multiplex PCR, and the TCRdb table lists in-frame clones only, not all of them. Counted here are over 200,000 clones, about 94% occurring once; the ten biggest clones make up around 1.8%. Concerning this clone itself: Its matching antigen is unknown.

This specimen consisted of peripheral blood, obtained 28 days after the second dose of the MenACWY control vaccine. The V call is TRBV15, the J call TRBJ2-3; 9 bases map to TRBD2. The clonotype was recovered from an adult who received the MenACWY meningococcal vaccine as a control. CDR3 loop: CATSRGPLAGTSTDTQYF. CDR3 in DNA: TGTGCCACCAGCAGAGGCCCCCTAGCGGGAACTAGCACAGATACGCAGTATTTT.